Listed here are 21 T cell receptor beta chains from one sample, sequenced in a study of memory CD4+ T cells and cytomegalovirus serostatus. The sort gate was single viable CD3+CD4+CD8-CD45RO+ cells for memory CD4+ T cells. Method: immunoSEQ multiplex PCR; TCRdb's copy keeps in-frame clones and lacks some. The data contain about 48,000 clones, more than 70% of them seen just once; the ten biggest clones take up 0.6% to 0.95%. The sequencing sample was made of memory CD4+ T cells from blood. The origin of the receptors is an adult in good health and CMV-seronegative.

The CDR3 protein is CASSQDRASGASEQFF. The CDR3 nucleotides read TGCGCCAGCAGCCAAGATAGGGCCTCAGGGGCGAGTGAGCAGTTCTTC. The chain couples TRBV4-1 to TRBJ2-1; TRBD1 is a possible D gene (6 bases). The CDR3 consists of 16 residues. Trimming took off 0 bases at V and 9 bases at J, with 18 bases between the two ends. Germline V gene sequence: CDR1 MGHRA, CDR2 YSYEKL.

The V gene is TRBV6-5, the J gene TRBJ2-3; TRBD2 matches 9 bases. The germline V gene has CDR1 MNHEY and CDR2 SVGAGI. The CDR3 spans 13 residues. The V segment lost 6 bases and the J segment 4 bases; nucleotides outside the gene matches: 2. CDR3 DNA sequence: TGTGCCAGCAGGCGGGGGGGGGCAGATACGCAGTATTTT. It translates to CASRRGGADTQYF.

This clone was seen a single time. The chain has TRBV2 and TRBJ2-1; 11 bases match TRBD2. CDR3 size: 15 residues. The V gene end was trimmed by 6 bases and the J gene end by 2 bases; junction bases not matched to a gene: 3. Germline assignment: CDR1 SNHLY and CDR2 FYNNEI. The CDR3 DNA follows: TGTGCCAGCAGCACTAGCGGGAGTCCCTACAATGAGCAGTTCTTC. As protein: CASSTSGSPYNEQFF.

This clone was observed once. The chain employs TRBV2 and TRBJ2-3; possible D gene TRBD1, 7 bases. The germline CDR1 and CDR2 sequences are SNHLY and FYNNEI. V shed 7 bases and J shed 6 bases, with 11 bases lying between them. CDR3 length: 12 residues. The DNA of the CDR3 is TGTGCCAGCAAGTCAGGGGGGGATACGCAGTATTTT. Encoded protein: CASKSGGDTQYF. Looking up the rest from reference TRBV2 and TRBJ2-3 gives the full variable domain: EPEVTQTPSHQVTQMGQEVILRCVPISNHLYFYWYRQILGQKVEFLVSFYNNEISEKSEIFDDQFSVERPDGSNFTLKIRSTKLEDSAMYFCASKSGGDTQYFGPGTRLTVL.

The V gene is TRBV30, the J gene TRBJ1-5; a weak D match, TRBD1 (6 bases). Trimming pared 2 bases from V and 2 bases from J, leaving 13 bases between. This CDR3 has 15 amino acids. The germline V gene has CDR1 GTSNPN and CDR2 SVGIG (reference sequence). The CDR3 is CAWSLGGRGNQPQHF. The CDR3 DNA follows: TGTGCCTGGAGTTTAGGGGGAAGAGGCAATCAGCCCCAGCATTTT.

The chain joins TRBV27 to TRBJ2-3; 10 bases align to TRBD2. Looked up from germline, CDR1 is MNHEY and CDR2 is SMNVEV (reference sequence). This CDR3 spans 16 amino acids. Losses at the gene ends were 5 bases for V and 5 bases for J; bases not matched to a gene: 10. The CDR3: CASSPIAGGPVDTQYF. The CDR3 DNA follows: TGTGCCAGCAGTCCCATAGCGGGAGGCCCGGTAGATACGCAGTATTTT.

This clone showed up just a few times. CDR3 region: CASSLGVEDYGYTF. For the CDR3, the DNA is TGTGCCAGCAGCCTAGGGGTAGAGGACTATGGCTACACCTTC. The rearrangement links TRBV7-6 to TRBJ1-2; TRBD1 is a possible D gene (5 bases). The CDR3 runs to 14 residues. Germline V gene data show CDR1 as SGHVS and CDR2 as FNYEAQ. V was shortened by 5 bases and J by 3 bases, with 13 bases between the two germline ends.

The chain joins TRBV6-5 to TRBJ2-7; 8 positions agree with TRBD1. V shed 6 bases and J 7 bases; nucleotides not matched to a gene: 8. There are 13 residues in the CDR3. The germline V gene has CDR1 MNHEY and CDR2 SVGAGI. The CDR3 sequence: CASRRQGRPEQYF. For the CDR3, the DNA is TGTGCCAGCAGAAGACAGGGGAGGCCTGAGCAGTACTTC.

V is TRBV27 and J is TRBJ1-1; 7 bases fit TRBD1. V shed 7 bases, J shed 9 bases, and the junction held 11 bases outside the gene matches. Per the germline V gene, CDR1 is MNHEY and CDR2 is SMNVEV (reference sequence). This CDR3 comprises 13 residues. The CDR3 region is CASNGMRQGQAFF. In nucleotides, the CDR3 is TGTGCCAGCAATGGGATGCGACAGGGCCAAGCTTTCTTT.

The V and J genes are TRBV5-6 and TRBJ2-5, with TRBD2 as a possible D gene (5 bases). Between the trimmed V and J ends, which lost 1 base and 2 bases, there was a span of 9 bases. Germline values: CDR1 SGHDT, CDR2 YYEEEE. This CDR3 contains 14 residues. The CDR3 protein is CASSLWLAQETQYF. CDR3 in DNA: TGTGCCAGCAGCTTGTGGCTAGCTCAAGAGACCCAGTACTTC.

The chain joins TRBV27 to TRBJ2-2; 8 bases agree with TRBD2. The CDR3 sequence is 15 residues long. V lost 4 bases and J lost 6; bases outside the gene matches: 7. Looked up from germline, CDR1 is MNHEY and CDR2 is SMNVEV (reference sequence). CDR3 sequence reads: CASSSRTGGAGELFF. CDR3 DNA sequence: TGTGCCAGCAGTTCCAGGACGGGGGGGGCCGGGGAGCTGTTTTTT.

The rearrangement joins TRBV18 to TRBJ2-7; D unresolved. Per the germline V gene, CDR1 is KGHSH and CDR2 is LQKENI. Trimming took 3 bases from V and 2 from J, leaving 8 bases between them. The CDR3 loop spans 13 amino acids. The CDR3 reads CASSPQDAYEQYF. CDR3 coding DNA: TGTGCCAGCTCACCGCAGGATGCCTACGAGCAGTACTTC. The whole variable domain, remainder taken from reference TRBV18 and TRBJ2-7, is NAGVMQNPRHLVRRRGQEARLRCSPMKGHSHVYWYRQLPEEGLKFMVYLQKENIIDESGMPKERFSAEFPKEGPSILRIQQVVRGDSAAYFCASSPQDAYEQYFGPGTRLTVT.

A few counts support this clone. The CDR3 region is CASSIGGTVTEAFF. CDR3 sequence (DNA): TGTGCCAGTAGTATAGGGGGGACGGTCACTGAAGCTTTCTTT. The chain carries TRBV19 and TRBJ1-1; D perhaps matches TRBD1 (5 bases). The CDR3 covers 14 residues. Germline V CDR1 and CDR2: LNHDA, SQIVND (reference sequence). V was clipped by 1 base and J by 4 bases, with 10 bases between them.

The chain couples TRBV5-8 to TRBJ1-5; D gene unclear. V lost 0 bases and J 0 bases, leaving 7 bases between the germline ends. From germline, CDR1 is SGHTS and CDR2 YDEGEE. The CDR3 totals 15 residues. The CDR3 loop reads CASSLEGGSNQPQHF. For the CDR3, the DNA is TGTGCCAGCAGCTTGGAGGGAGGTAGCAATCAGCCCCAGCATTTT.

This clone appeared once. The chain recombines TRBV5-6 with TRBJ2-3, with TRBD2 matching over 12 bases. The J segment lost 1 base and the V segment lost 3 bases, leaving 3 bases of the junction unmatched. Looked up from germline, CDR1 is SGHDT and CDR2 is YYEEEE. The CDR3 extends over 16 amino acids. The CDR3 DNA is TGTGCCAGCAGCTCCCGACTAGCGGGAGGCACAGATACGCAGTATTTT. Its translation is CASSSRLAGGTDTQYF.

This rearrangement joins TRBV29-1 to TRBJ2-2; 8 bases align to TRBD2. The trim removed 7 bases at V and 3 bases at J, leaving 13 bases unmatched. This CDR3 region has 16 residues. Germline lookup yields CDR1 SQVTM and CDR2 ANQGSEA. The CDR3 sequence is CSAVIKQGLDTGELFF. For the CDR3, the DNA is TGCAGCGCGGTGATTAAGCAGGGACTAGACACCGGGGAGCTGTTTTTT.

The chain recombines TRBV9 with TRBJ2-5; D is uncertain. Germline V lookup: CDR1 SGDLS, CDR2 YYNGEE. There are 15 residues in the CDR3. V was shortened by 4 bases and J by 0 bases, with 13 bases between the two germline ends. CDR3: CASSRRSGNQETQYF. CDR3 bases: TGTGCCAGCAGCCGACGGTCGGGCAACCAAGAGACCCAGTACTTC.

This chain uses TRBV29-1 with TRBJ1-2; TRBD1 is a possible D gene (6 bases). CDR1 is SQVTM, CDR2 ANQGSEA, per germline. This CDR3 has 14 amino acids. Trimming took 6 bases from V and 5 from J, leaving 19 bases between them. CDR3 sequence: CSVRSVGARYGYTF. In DNA form, the CDR3 reads TGCAGCGTCCGCTCTGTGGGGGCGCGGTATGGCTACACCTTC.

V is TRBV27 and J is TRBJ2-2; D is undetermined. Between the trimmed V and J ends, which lost 2 bases and 1 base, there was a span of 11 bases. Germline V gene sequence: CDR1 MNHEY, CDR2 SMNVEV (reference sequence). CDR3 length: 16 residues. In DNA form, the CDR3 reads TGTGCCAGCAGTTTAAGGCGCCTGGAGAACACCGGGGAGCTGTTTTTT. Its protein product is CASSLRRLENTGELFF.

The rearrangement links TRBV28 to TRBJ2-2, with D perhaps matching TRBD1 (9 bases). Germline lookup yields CDR1 MDHEN and CDR2 SYDVKM. The CDR3 spans 16 residues. The V end lost 7 bases, the J end lost 6 bases, and 21 bases lay between the germline ends. The CDR3 loop is CASTPGGTGYAGELFF. The CDR3 coding sequence is TGTGCCAGCACCCCGGGGGGGACAGGGTATGCCGGGGAGCTGTTTTTT.

Only one count was recorded for this clone. The V call is TRBV11-2, the J call TRBJ2-7; 10 bases match TRBD1. This CDR3 is built from 16 residues. With 0 bases clipped from V and 2 bases from J, the junction kept 4 bases outside the gene matches. Per the germline V gene, CDR1 is SGHAT and CDR2 is FQNNGV. The CDR3 is CASSLEWGQGTYEQYF. In DNA, the CDR3 is TGTGCCAGCAGCTTAGAATGGGGACAGGGGACCTACGAGCAGTACTTC.